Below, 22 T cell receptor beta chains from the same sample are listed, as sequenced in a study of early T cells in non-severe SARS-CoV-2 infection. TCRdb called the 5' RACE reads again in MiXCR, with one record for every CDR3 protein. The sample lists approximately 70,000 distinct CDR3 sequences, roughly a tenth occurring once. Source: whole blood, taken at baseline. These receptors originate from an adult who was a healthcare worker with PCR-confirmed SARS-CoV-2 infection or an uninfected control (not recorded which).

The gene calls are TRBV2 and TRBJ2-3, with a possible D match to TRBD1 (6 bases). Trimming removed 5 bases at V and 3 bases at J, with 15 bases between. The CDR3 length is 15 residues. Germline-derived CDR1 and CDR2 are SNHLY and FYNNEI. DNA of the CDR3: TGTGCCAGCAGTTCCCAGGGGTTGGGGACAGATACGCAGTATTTT. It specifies CASSSQGLGTDTQYF.

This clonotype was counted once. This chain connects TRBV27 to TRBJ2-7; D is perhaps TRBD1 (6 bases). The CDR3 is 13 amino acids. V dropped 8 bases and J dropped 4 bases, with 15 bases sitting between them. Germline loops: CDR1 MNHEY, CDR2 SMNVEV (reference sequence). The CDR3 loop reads CASGIDRRYEQYF. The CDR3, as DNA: TGTGCCAGCGGGATCGACAGGAGGTACGAGCAGTACTTC.

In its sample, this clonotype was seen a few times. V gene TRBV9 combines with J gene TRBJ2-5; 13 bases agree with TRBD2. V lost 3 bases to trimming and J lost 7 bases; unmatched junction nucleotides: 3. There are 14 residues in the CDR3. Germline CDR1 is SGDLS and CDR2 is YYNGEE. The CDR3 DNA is TGTGCCAGCAGCGGTGGGACTAGCGGGGCGACCCAGTACTTC. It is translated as CASSGGTSGATQYF.

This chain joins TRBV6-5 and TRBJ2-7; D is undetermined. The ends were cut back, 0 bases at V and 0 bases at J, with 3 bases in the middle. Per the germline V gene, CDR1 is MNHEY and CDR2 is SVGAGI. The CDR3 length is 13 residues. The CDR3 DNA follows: TGTGCCAGCAGTTACTCGAGCTCCTACGAGCAGTACTTC. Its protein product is CASSYSSSYEQYF.

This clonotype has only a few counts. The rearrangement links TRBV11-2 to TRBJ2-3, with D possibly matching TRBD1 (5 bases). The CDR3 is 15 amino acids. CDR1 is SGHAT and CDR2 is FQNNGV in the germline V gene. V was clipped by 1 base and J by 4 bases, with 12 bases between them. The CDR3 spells CASSLGSGNADTQYF. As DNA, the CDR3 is TGTGCCAGCAGCTTAGGTTCAGGGAACGCAGATACGCAGTATTTT.

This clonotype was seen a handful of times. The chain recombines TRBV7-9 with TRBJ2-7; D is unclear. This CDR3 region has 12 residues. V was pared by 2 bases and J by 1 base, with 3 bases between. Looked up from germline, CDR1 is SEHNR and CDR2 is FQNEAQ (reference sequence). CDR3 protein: CASSLQSYEQYF. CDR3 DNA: TGTGCCAGCAGCTTACAGTCCTACGAGCAGTACTTC.

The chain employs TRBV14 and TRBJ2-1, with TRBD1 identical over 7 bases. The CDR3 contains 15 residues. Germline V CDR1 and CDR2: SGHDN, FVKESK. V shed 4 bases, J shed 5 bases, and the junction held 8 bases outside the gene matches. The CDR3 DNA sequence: TGTGCCAGCAGCCTACAGGGGTATATCAACAATGAGCAGTTCTTC. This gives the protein CASSLQGYINNEQFF.

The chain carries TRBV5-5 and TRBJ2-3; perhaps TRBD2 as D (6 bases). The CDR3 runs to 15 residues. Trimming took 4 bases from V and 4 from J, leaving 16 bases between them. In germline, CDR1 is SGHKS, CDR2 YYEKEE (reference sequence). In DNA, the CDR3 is TGTGCCAGCAGCAGGCGCGTAGGGGAGGCAGATACGCAGTATTTT. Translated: CASSRRVGEADTQYF.

As DNA, the CDR3 is TGCAGTGCTCAAGGACTAGCGGGGGTTAATGAGCAGTTCTTC. This codes for CSAQGLAGVNEQFF. The genes are TRBV20-1 and TRBJ2-1; TRBD2 agrees at 13 bases. From germline, CDR1 is DFQATT and CDR2 SNEGSKA (reference sequence). The CDR3 extends over 14 amino acids. With V trimmed by 5 bases and J by 7 bases, 5 bases remained unmatched.

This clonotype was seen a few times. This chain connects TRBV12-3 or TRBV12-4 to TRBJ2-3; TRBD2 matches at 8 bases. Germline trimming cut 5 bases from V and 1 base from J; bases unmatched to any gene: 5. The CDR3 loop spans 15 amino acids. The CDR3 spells CASSAGLAGTDTQYF. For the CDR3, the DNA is TGTGCCAGCAGTGCCGGACTAGCCGGCACAGATACGCAGTATTTT.

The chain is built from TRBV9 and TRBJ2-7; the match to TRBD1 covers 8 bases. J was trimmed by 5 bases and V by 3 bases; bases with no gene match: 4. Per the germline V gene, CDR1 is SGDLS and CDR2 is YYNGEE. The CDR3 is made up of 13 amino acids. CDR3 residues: CASSAETGDEQYF. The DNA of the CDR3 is TGTGCCAGCAGCGCCGAGACAGGGGACGAGCAGTACTTC.

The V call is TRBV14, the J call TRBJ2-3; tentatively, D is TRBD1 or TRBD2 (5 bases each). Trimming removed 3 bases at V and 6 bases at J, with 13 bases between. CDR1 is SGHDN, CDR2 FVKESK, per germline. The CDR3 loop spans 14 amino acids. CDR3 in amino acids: CASSHTRDGDTQYF. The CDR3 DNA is TGTGCCAGCAGCCATACGAGGGACGGTGATACGCAGTATTTT.

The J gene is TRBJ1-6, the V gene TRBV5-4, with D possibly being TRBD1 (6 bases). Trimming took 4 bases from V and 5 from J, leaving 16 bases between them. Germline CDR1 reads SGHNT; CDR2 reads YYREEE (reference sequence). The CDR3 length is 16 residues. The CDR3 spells CASSPRKTGNNSPLHF. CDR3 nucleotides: TGTGCCAGCAGCCCACGGAAAACAGGGAATAATTCACCCCTCCACTTT.

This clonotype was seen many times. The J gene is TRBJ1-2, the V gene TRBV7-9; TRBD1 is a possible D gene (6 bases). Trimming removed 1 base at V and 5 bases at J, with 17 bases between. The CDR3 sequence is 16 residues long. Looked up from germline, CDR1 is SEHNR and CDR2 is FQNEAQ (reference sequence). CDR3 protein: CASSLEGSGTPYGYTF. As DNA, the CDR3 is TGTGCCAGCAGCTTAGAGGGTTCAGGGACACCATATGGCTACACCTTC.

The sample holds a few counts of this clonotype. The CDR3 loop is CASSQDVGKGNYMNTEAFF. CDR3 coding DNA: TGCGCCAGCAGCCAAGATGTTGGCAAGGGAAACTACATGAACACTGAAGCTTTCTTT. The J gene is TRBJ1-1, the V gene TRBV4-1; D gene unclear. CDR3 size: 19 residues. Trimming shortened V by 0 bases and J by 0 bases, and 20 bases separated the two germline ends. The germline V gene has CDR1 MGHRA and CDR2 YSYEKL.

The CDR3 DNA is TGTGCCAGCAGCGCGGACAGAAACTATGGCTACACCTTC. Encoded protein: CASSADRNYGYTF. The genes are TRBV9 and TRBJ1-2; maybe TRBD1 (6 bases). The CDR3 contains 13 residues. CDR1 and CDR2 from the germline V gene are SGDLS and YYNGEE. Trimming removed 3 bases at V and 2 bases at J, with 8 bases between.

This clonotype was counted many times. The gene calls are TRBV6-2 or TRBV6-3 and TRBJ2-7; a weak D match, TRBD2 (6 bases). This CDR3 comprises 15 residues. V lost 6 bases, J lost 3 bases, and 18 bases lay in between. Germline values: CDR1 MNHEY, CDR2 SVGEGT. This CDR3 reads CASRRLTSDLYEQYF. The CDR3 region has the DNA TGTGCCAGCAGACGGCTGACTAGTGACCTCTACGAGCAGTACTTC.

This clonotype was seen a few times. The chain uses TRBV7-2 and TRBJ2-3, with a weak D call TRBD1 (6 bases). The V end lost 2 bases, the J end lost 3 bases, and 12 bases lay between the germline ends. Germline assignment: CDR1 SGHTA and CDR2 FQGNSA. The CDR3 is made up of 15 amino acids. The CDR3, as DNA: TGTGCCAGCAGCTTAAACGGCAGGGGAACAGATACGCAGTATTTT. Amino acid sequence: CASSLNGRGTDTQYF. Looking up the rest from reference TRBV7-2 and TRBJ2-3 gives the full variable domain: GAGVSQSPSNKVTEKGKDVELRCDPISGHTALYWYRQSLGQGLEFLIYFQGNSAPDKSGLPSDRFSAERTGGSVSTLTIQRTQQEDSAVYLCASSLNGRGTDTQYFGPGTRLTVL.

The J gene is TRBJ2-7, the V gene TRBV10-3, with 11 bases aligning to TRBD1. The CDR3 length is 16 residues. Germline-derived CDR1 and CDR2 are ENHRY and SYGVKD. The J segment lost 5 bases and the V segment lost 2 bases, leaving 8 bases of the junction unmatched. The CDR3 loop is CAISEPMDRGRDEQYF. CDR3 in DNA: TGTGCCATCAGTGAGCCGATGGACAGGGGGCGCGACGAGCAGTACTTC.

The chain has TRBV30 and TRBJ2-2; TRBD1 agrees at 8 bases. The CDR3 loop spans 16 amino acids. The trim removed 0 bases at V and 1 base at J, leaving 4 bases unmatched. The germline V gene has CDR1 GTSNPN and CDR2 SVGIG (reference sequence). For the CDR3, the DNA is TGTGCCTGGAGTGTACGTGGACAGGGGAACACCGGGGAGCTGTTTTTT. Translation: CAWSVRGQGNTGELFF.

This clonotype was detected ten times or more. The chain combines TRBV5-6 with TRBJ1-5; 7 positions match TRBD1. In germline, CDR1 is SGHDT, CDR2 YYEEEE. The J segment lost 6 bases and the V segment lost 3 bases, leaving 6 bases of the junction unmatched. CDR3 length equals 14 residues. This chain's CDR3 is CASSYFHRGQPQHF. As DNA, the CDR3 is TGTGCCAGCAGCTACTTCCACAGGGGTCAGCCCCAGCATTTT.

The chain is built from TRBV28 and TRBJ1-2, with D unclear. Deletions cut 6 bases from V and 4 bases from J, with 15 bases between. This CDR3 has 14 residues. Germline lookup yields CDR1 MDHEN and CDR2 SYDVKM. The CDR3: CASSLSAVPYGYTF. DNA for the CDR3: TGTGCCAGCAGCCTATCTGCAGTTCCCTATGGCTACACCTTC.